This entry concerns a single TCR beta chain. The target antigen is unknown. Measured with immunoSEQ multiplex PCR; TCRdb has only the in-frame clones, and not every one. The sample contains about 140,000 clones, more than 85% of which appear only once. Trimming pared 7 bases from V and 6 bases from J, leaving 15 bases between. This CDR3 is built from 14 residues. Per germline, CDR1 SEHNR and CDR2 FQNEAQ (reference sequence). This specimen belongs to a study of T cell responses to AZD1222 COVID-19 vaccine. About the research overall: The analysis combined second doses at about 4 or about 12 weeks. Findings and caveats of the study: Only 5 to 7 AZD1222 recipients tested seropositive at baseline. Most donors were white British, females outnumbered males, and clonal diversity was possibly underestimated. Two AZD1222 doses significantly raised spike-specific TCR breadth and depth over controls.

V gene TRBV7-9 combines with J gene TRBJ1-4; TRBD1 is a possible D gene (6 bases). This receptor was identified in an adult in good health. The sequences come from peripheral blood, collected on day 0 of AZD1222 vaccination. CDR3 sequence: CASTPPGGHEKLFF. The CDR3 DNA reads TGTGCCAGCACCCCCCCGGGGGGCCATGAAAAACTGTTTTTT.